This T cell receptor beta chain was sequenced in a study of cytomegalovirus exposure and HLA in healthy donors (dated by TCRdb to the late 2010s). For the wider study: The roughly 650 repertoires of the first cohort and the roughly 120 validation repertoires were produced on the same platform, according to a later analysis. The study aimed to test whether signatures of past pathogen exposure could be identified by cataloging public T cell receptors. Along with the approximately 620-subject first cohort, a separate validation cohort of roughly 110 different subjects was used. High-throughput TCR immunosequencing, statistical association of individual TCRs with disease status, and machine learning were combined to predict cytomegalovirus infection status. Study-level results and caveats: Subsequent analysis determined that TCRs grouped into clusters in the first cohort also showed a tendency toward co-occurrence across the 120 validation repertoires, and 94% of cluster scores exceeded 0. While some public TCRs were present in many individuals, most TCR sequences turned up only very rarely across donors. In vitro tests confirmed that three of the cytomegalovirus-associated TCR beta chains recognize cytomegalovirus antigens. A total of about 150 TCR beta chains were listed by the study as associated with cytomegalovirus. The classifier was reported to diagnose cytomegalovirus status with high specificity and sensitivity in both the original and validation cohorts. A later analysis had no HLA typing for the validation cohort, so co-occurrence there was scored across all 110 or so repertoires. It was suggested by the authors that the approach could potentially be generalized to other disease states and immunological phenotypes.

The library was prepared using the immunoSEQ multiplex PCR assay. The authors' analysis ran thus. To diagnose cytomegalovirus status from the catalog of TCR beta chain sequences, a statistical classification framework was built. The table was pulled from immuneACCESS by TCRdb, which kept in-frame rearrangements only. Such tables lose some clones; where checked, under half of the loss comes from unresolved V genes, and the rest has no known cause. D and trimming were read from the DNA, whereas the V and J calls and clone size are those reported in that table. Here the sample has some 130,000 clones; just under 85% occur a single time. The ten largest clonotypes hold approximately 30% of the sample. This clone was observed once. The target of this receptor is not known. One base away there is no much larger clone; base qualities are not given. Donors formed part of the validation cohort, which comprised about 120 subjects and was distinct from the first cohort of 690 or so subjects.

Sequencing was done on a sample of PBMCs. The source is a man aged 30-40 years in good health and CMV-seropositive.

The nucleotide sequence reads TGTGCCAGCAGTTACGAAATACAGGGGTCCCACGAGCAGTACTTC. Translation gives CASSYEIQGSHEQYF. The chain joins TRBV6-5 to TRBJ2-7, with TRBD1 identical over 7 junction bases. The junction shows trimming of 2 bases on V and 5 bases on J, and the gene matches do not reach 9 bases of it. The CDR3 runs 15 residues from the cysteine to the phenylalanine. Only the CDR3 portion is preserved as DNA: 45 bases, with reading frame beginning at the first base. The germline V gene provides CDR1 MNHEY and CDR2 SVGAGI.